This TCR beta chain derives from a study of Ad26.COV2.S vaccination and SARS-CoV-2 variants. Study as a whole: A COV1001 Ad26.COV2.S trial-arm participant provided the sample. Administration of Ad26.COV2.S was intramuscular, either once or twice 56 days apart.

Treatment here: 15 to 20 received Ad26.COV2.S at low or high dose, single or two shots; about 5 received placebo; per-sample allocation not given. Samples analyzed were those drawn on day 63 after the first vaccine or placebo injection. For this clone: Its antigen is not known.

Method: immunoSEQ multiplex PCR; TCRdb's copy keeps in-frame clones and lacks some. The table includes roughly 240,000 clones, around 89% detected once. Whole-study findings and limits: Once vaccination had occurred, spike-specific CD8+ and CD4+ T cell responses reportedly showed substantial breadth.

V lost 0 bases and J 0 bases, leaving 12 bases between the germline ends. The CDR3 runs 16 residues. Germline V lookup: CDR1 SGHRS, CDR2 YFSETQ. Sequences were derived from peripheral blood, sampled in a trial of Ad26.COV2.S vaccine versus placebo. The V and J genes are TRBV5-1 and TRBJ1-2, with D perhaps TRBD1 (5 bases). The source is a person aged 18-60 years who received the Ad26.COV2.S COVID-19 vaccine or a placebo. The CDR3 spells CASSLAASTANYGYTF. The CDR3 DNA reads TGCGCCAGCAGCTTGGCCGCCTCGACAGCTAACTATGGCTACACCTTC. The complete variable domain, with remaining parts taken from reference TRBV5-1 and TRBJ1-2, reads KAGVTQTPRYLIKTRGQQVTLSCSPISGHRSVSWYQQTPGQGLQFLFEYFSETQRNKGNFPGRFSGRQFSNSRSEMNVSTLELGDSALYLCASSLAASTANYGYTFGSGTRLTVV.